A selection of T cell receptor beta chains follows, all from one sample in a study of glioma-infiltrating T cells. TCRdb called the multiplex PCR reads again in MiXCR, with one record for every CDR3 protein. This table holds about 380,000 distinct CDR3 sequences, roughly two fifths found once. Input material: glioma tissue, nonneoplastic brain tissue, or PBMCs (not recorded which). The receptors here all came from a human donor with low-grade glioma or glioblastoma, undergoing nonglioma brain surgery, or in good health (not recorded which). The CDR3 runs from the conserved cysteine through the conserved F or W. A D gene is named only where the DNA matches it firmly. Only some rows state a clone size, as once, few, many or a class for expanded clones.

NA | TRBJ1-2 | TRBD1 | TRBV2 | CASWDRGNYGYTF | TGTGCCAGTTGGGACAGGGGTAACTATGGCTACACCTTC
many | TRBJ2-1 | NA | TRBV6-2/TRBV6-3 | CASRLDASSYNEQFF | TGTGCCAGCAGACTGGACGCGAGCTCCTACAATGAGCAGTTCTTC
many | TRBJ2-7 | TRBD1 | TRBV7-8 | CASSRDRGGEQYF | TGTGCCAGCAGCCGAGACAGGGGCGGAGAGCAGTACTTC
NA | TRBJ1-5 | NA | TRBV6-5 | CASSYGTRGQPQRF | TGTGCCAGCAGTTACGGGACACGCGGTCAGCCCCAGCGTTTT
NA | TRBJ2-7 | TRBD2 | TRBV7-2 | CASSLLAGGAYEQYF | TGTGCCAGCAGCTTACTAGCGGGAGGTGCCTACGAGCAGTACTTC
NA | TRBJ2-3 | TRBD2 | TRBV27 | CASTLRDYTDTQYF | TGTGCCAGCACCCTCCGGGACTACACAGATACGCAGTATTTT
once | TRBJ1-1 | NA | TRBV4-1 | CASSQPGINTKAFF | TGCGCCAGCAGCCAACCCGGGATAAACACTAAAGCTTTCTTT
NA | TRBJ2-1 | TRBD2 | TRBV14 | CASSQDVAGASKQFF | TGTGCCAGCAGCCAAGATGTAGCGGGGGCCTCCAAGCAGTTCTTC
NA | TRBJ2-3 | TRBD1 | TRBV7-9 | CASSSTGDPTDTQYF | TGTGCCAGCAGCTCTACAGGGGACCCCACAGATACGCAGTATTTT
NA | TRBJ1-5 | NA | TRBV2 | CASSDLGFDQPQHF | TGTGCCAGCAGTGATCTAGGATTTGATCAGCCCCAGCATTTT
once | TRBJ2-3 | TRBD2 | TRBV20-1 | CSARDSGLAGDTDTQYF | TGCAGTGCTAGAGATTCGGGACTAGCGGGGGACACAGATACGCAGTATTTT
many | TRBJ2-1 | TRBD1 | TRBV20-1 | CSARTGSSYNEQFF | TGCAGTGCTAGGACAGGGAGCTCCTACAATGAGCAGTTCTTC
many | TRBJ1-4 | NA | TRBV19 | CASSPPDVGEKLFF | TGTGCCAGTAGTCCACCGGACGTGGGTGAAAAACTGTTTTTT
NA | TRBJ2-1 | NA | TRBV12-3/TRBV12-4 | CASSPDRSYNEQFF | TGTGCCAGCAGTCCGGACAGATCCTACAATGAGCAGTTCTTC
NA | TRBJ2-5 | NA | TRBV24-1 | CATSDFWGTQYF | TGTGCCACCAGTGATTTTTGGGGGACCCAGTACTTC
NA | TRBJ2-1 | TRBD2 | TRBV4-2 | CASSRGLAAYNEQFF | TGTGCCAGCTCTAGAGGGCTAGCGGCCTACAATGAGCAGTTCTTC
NA | TRBJ2-5 | TRBD2 | TRBV6-1 | CASRTDAGETQYF | TGTGCCAGCAGGACGGACGCGGGAGAGACGCAGTACTTC
few | TRBJ2-7 | TRBD1 | TRBV20-1 | CSAGTGITTYEQYF | TGCAGTGCTGGGACAGGGATTACGACTTACGAGCAGTACTTC
few | TRBJ2-7 | NA | TRBV2 | CASSTYRSYEQYF | TGTGCCAGCAGTACGTACAGGTCCTACGAGCAGTACTTC
NA | TRBJ2-5 | NA | TRBV7-9 | CASSLGTMGETQYF | TGTGCCAGCAGCTTAGGGACTATGGGAGAGACCCAGTACTTC
NA | TRBJ2-7 | TRBD1 | TRBV6-5 | CASSYPGQGTYKQYF | TGTGCCAGCAGTTACCCAGGACAGGGAACCTACAAGCAGTACTTC
NA | TRBJ1-5 | NA | TRBV20-1 | CSAKTGNIQPQHF | TGCAGTGCTAAGACAGGTAACATTCAGCCCCAGCATTTT
few | TRBJ2-1 | NA | TRBV15 | CATSRDWGTNEQFF | TGTGCCACCAGCAGAGATTGGGGGACGAATGAGCAGTTCTTC
few | TRBJ1-1 | NA | TRBV28 | CASSVEAMNTEAFF | TGTGCCAGCAGTGTAGAGGCCATGAACACTGAAGCTTTCTTT
NA | TRBJ2-3 | NA | TRBV25-1 | CASSVTMGADTQCF | TGTGCCAGCAGTGTAACCATGGGTGCAGATACGCAGTGTTTT
NA | TRBJ1-4 | TRBD1 | TRBV7-9 | CASSSDRGKNEKLFF | TGTGCCAGCAGCTCCGACAGGGGGAAGAATGAAAAACTGTTTTTT
few | TRBJ1-5 | NA | TRBV10-2 | CASSEWGQGSNQPQHF | TGCGCCAGCAGTGAGTGGGGTCAGGGGAGCAATCAGCCCCAGCATTTT
few | TRBJ2-7 | NA | TRBV6-2/TRBV6-3 | CASSSRDYEQYF | TGTGCCAGCAGTTCCCGGGACTACGAGCAGTACTTC
NA | TRBJ1-1 | NA | TRBV25-1 | CASSLALGANTEAFF | TGTGCCAGCAGCTTGGCCCTCGGGGCGAACACTGAAGCTTTCTTT
NA | TRBJ2-4 | TRBD1 | TRBV19 | CASSYDGDSLYNIQYF | TGTGCCAGTAGTTATGATGGGGACAGCCTTTACAACATTCAGTACTTC
few | TRBJ2-1 | TRBD2 | TRBV4-2 | CASSLIPLAGAREQFF | TGTGCCAGCAGCTTGATACCCCTAGCGGGAGCTCGGGAGCAGTTCTTC
few | TRBJ2-1 | NA | TRBV20-1 | CSADSQADEQFF | TGCAGTGCAGACTCCCAGGCGGATGAGCAGTTCTTC
NA | TRBJ2-7 | TRBD1 | TRBV7-9 | CASSPDWTGGYEQYF | TGTGCCAGCAGCCCAGATTGGACAGGGGGCTACGAGCAGTACTTC
few | TRBJ2-3 | NA | TRBV4-2 | CASSQVRASVFHTQYF | TGTGCCAGCAGCCAAGTAAGGGCGTCCGTTTTTCATACGCAGTATTTT
few | TRBJ2-7 | NA | TRBV28 | CASRKIGTSYEQYF | TGTGCCAGCAGGAAAATAGGCACCTCCTACGAGCAGTACTTC
NA | TRBJ1-1 | TRBD1 | TRBV7-9 | CASSPRGQLNTEAFF | TGTGCCAGCAGCCCGAGGGGACAGTTGAACACTGAAGCTTTCTTT
few | TRBJ1-5 | NA | TRBV6-6 | CASSYSPINQPQHF | TGTGCCAGCAGTTACTCCCCAATTAATCAGCCCCAGCATTTT
few | TRBJ1-1 | NA | TRBV7-9 | CASSSEGGTEAFF | TGTGCCAGCAGCTCCGAGGGGGGGACTGAAGCTTTCTTT
NA | TRBJ1-5 | TRBD1 | TRBV20-1 | CSAGQAVNQRQHF | TGCAGTGCTGGACAGGCTGTAAATCAGCGCCAGCATTTT
NA | TRBJ1-1 | NA | TRBV28 | CASSLATETMNTEAFF | TGTGCCAGCAGTTTAGCGACAGAAACAATGAACACTGAAGCTTTCTTT
NA | TRBJ2-1 | NA | TRBV7-2 | CASSLGVADNEQFF | TGTGCCAGCAGCTTAGGAGTAGCAGACAATGAGCAGTTCTTC
NA | TRBJ2-7 | TRBD2 | TRBV6-9 | CPSSFAGTSGYEQYF | TGTCCCAGCAGTTTCGCCGGGACTAGCGGGTACGAGCAGTACTTC
few | TRBJ1-1 | TRBD1 | TRBV4-1 | CASSPLDRADTEAFF | TGCGCCAGCAGCCCCTTAGACAGGGCTGACACTGAAGCTTTCTTT
many | TRBJ2-1 | TRBD2 | TRBV19 | CASSDGTSGHEQFF | TGTGCCAGTTCTGACGGGACTAGCGGACATGAGCAGTTCTTC
NA | TRBJ1-1 | NA | TRBV5-8 | CASSLAQGSEAFF | TGTGCCAGCAGCTTAGCACAGGGCAGTGAAGCTTTCTTT
NA | TRBJ2-7 | NA | TRBV19 | CASSIGGPGTYEQYF | TGTGCCAGTAGTATTGGGGGCCCAGGGACCTACGAGCAGTACTTC
few | TRBJ2-7 | TRBD2 | TRBV4-1 | CASSQGASGSYEQYF | TGCGCCAGCAGCCAAGGGGCTAGCGGGAGCTACGAGCAGTACTTC
few | TRBJ2-7 | TRBD2 | TRBV7-2 | CASSLGAGASYEQYF | TGTGCCAGCAGCTTGGGAGCGGGAGCCTCCTACGAGCAGTACTTC
few | TRBJ2-3 | TRBD1 | TRBV28 | CARSGCTGGRNADTQYF | TGTGCCAGAAGTGGGTGTACAGGGGGCCGTAATGCAGATACGCAGTATTTT